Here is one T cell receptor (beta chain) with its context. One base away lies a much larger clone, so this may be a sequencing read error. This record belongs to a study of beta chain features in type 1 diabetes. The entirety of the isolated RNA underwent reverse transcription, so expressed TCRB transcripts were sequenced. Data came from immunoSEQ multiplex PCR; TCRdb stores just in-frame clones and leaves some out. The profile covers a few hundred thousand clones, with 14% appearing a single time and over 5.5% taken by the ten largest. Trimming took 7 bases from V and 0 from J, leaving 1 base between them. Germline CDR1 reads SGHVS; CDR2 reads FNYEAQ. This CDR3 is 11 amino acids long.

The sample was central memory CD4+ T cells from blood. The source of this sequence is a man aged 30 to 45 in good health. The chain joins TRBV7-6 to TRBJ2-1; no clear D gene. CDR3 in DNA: TGTGCCAGCAACTCCTACAATGAGCAGTTCTTC. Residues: CASNSYNEQFF.